The next 17 T cell receptor beta chains were all read from a single sample in a study of blood T cell repertoires in COVID-19. Repertoires were generated with immunoSEQ multiplex PCR, while TCRdb's copy carries only in-frame clones and drops some. The repertoire includes about 170,000 clones, approximately 86% of them detected once, and roughly 2.4% sits in the top ten. The source material was peripheral blood. These receptors all come from a woman of 80 years or more with COVID-19, enrolled during active disease.

This sequence joins TRBV5-1 and TRBJ1-5; 7 bases match TRBD1. Germline assignment: CDR1 SGHRS and CDR2 YFSETQ. Trimming took 5 bases from V and 4 from J; bases not matched to a gene: 6. CDR3 length: 14 residues. CDR3: CASSLGGANQPQHF. DNA for the CDR3: TGCGCCAGCAGTTTAGGGGGCGCGAATCAGCCCCAGCATTTT.

The V and J genes are TRBV2 and TRBJ2-1; 8 nucleotides align to TRBD1. The germline V gene encodes CDR1 SNHLY and CDR2 FYNNEI. This CDR3 comprises 17 residues. Trimming at V came to 6 bases and at J to 7 bases, leaving 17 bases not matched to a gene. The CDR3 nucleotides read TGTGCCAGCAGCCCTTACTCTCAGGGGGCGCCGAGGAATGAGCAGTTCTTC. This codes for CASSPYSQGAPRNEQFF.

The chain is built from TRBV13 and TRBJ2-7; TRBD2 matches at 10 bases. V shed 4 bases and J 0 bases; nucleotides not matched to a gene: 6. Germline values: CDR1 PRHDT, CDR2 FYEKMQ (reference sequence). The CDR3 length is 16 residues. The CDR3, as DNA: TGTGCCAGCAGCTCCCGGGTAGCGGGGGGCTCCTACGAGCAGTACTTC. This gives the protein CASSSRVAGGSYEQYF. The full variable domain, rest sourced from reference TRBV13 and TRBJ2-7, is AAGVIQSPRHLIKEKRETATLKCYPIPRHDTVYWYQQGPGQDPQFLISFYEKMQSDKGSIPDRFSAQQFSDYHSELNMSSLELGDSALYFCASSSRVAGGSYEQYFGPGTRLTVT.

The genes are TRBV19 and TRBJ2-4; 11 nucleotides match TRBD1. The J segment lost 3 bases and the V segment lost 5 bases, leaving 6 bases of the junction unmatched. This CDR3 contains 16 residues. Germline-derived CDR1 and CDR2 are LNHDA and SQIVND (reference sequence). The CDR3 nucleotides read TGTGCCAGTAGTCTCTGGACAGGGGGCAGCAAAAACATTCAGTACTTC. Its protein product is CASSLWTGGSKNIQYF.

DNA for the CDR3: TGTGCCAGTAGTGATTCGACGGGTCCGGGGAACACTGAAGCTTTCTTT. Its translation: CASSDSTGPGNTEAFF. The chain uses TRBV19 and TRBJ1-1, with no clear D. V was cut by 5 bases and J by 1 base, with 17 bases left in between. The germline V gene has CDR1 LNHDA and CDR2 SQIVND (reference sequence). The CDR3 is 16 residues long.

This clone was recorded only once. This sequence joins TRBV2 and TRBJ2-3; 13 nucleotides match TRBD2. CDR3 length: 16 residues. The germline V gene has CDR1 SNHLY and CDR2 FYNNEI. Trimming removed 8 bases from V and 6 bases from J; junction bases left unmatched: 11. The CDR3 DNA is TGTGCCAGCTTTAGCCCCGGGACTAGCGGGACGGATACGCAGTATTTT. Translated, it gives CASFSPGTSGTDTQYF.

The rearrangement uses TRBV28 and TRBJ2-5; the D is unclear. Germline V gives CDR1 MDHEN, CDR2 SYDVKM. V was clipped by 2 bases and J by 2 bases, with 6 bases between them. The CDR3 consists of 13 residues. This CDR3 is CASSLDTQETQYF. The CDR3 DNA reads TGTGCCAGCAGTTTAGACACTCAAGAGACCCAGTACTTC.

The chain is built from TRBV18 and TRBJ1-1, with 7 bases identical to TRBD1. The V gene end was trimmed by 2 bases and the J gene end by 4 bases; junction bases not matched to a gene: 1. Germline CDR1 and CDR2: KGHSH and LQKENI. The CDR3 runs 13 residues. The CDR3 DNA follows: TGTGCCAGCTCACCAAAGGGGGCCACTGAAGCTTTCTTT. It yields the protein CASSPKGATEAFF.

The chain recombines TRBV7-2 with TRBJ2-1; 11 nucleotides line up with TRBD2. V trimming: 5 bases; J trimming: 1 base; junction bases outside the gene matches: 10. The CDR3 spans 18 residues. The germline V gene encodes CDR1 SGHTA and CDR2 FQGNSA. For the CDR3, the DNA is TGTGCCAGCAGCACACTAGCGGGAGTGGCCTCATCCTACAATGAGCAGTTCTTC. Translating gives CASSTLAGVASSYNEQFF.

This chain uses TRBV4-3 with TRBJ2-7; D possibly corresponds to TRBD2 (6 bases). CDR1 and CDR2 (germline): LGHNA, YSLEER. The CDR3 is 15 residues long. The V end was cut by 0 bases, the J end by 5 bases, with 14 bases between. For the CDR3, the DNA is TGCGCCAGCAGCCAAGAAGCGAGACTAGGGGACGAGCAGTACTTC. Translated: CASSQEARLGDEQYF.

The chain links TRBV7-2 to TRBJ1-2; 9 positions match TRBD1. CDR3 size: 15 residues. V gave up 0 bases and J gave up 4 bases; unmatched junction bases: 3. Germline CDR1 is SGHTA and CDR2 is FQGNSA. CDR3 sequence (DNA): TGTGCCAGCAGCTTAGCGGGACAGGGTGGCTATGGCTACACCTTC. Protein product: CASSLAGQGGYGYTF.

The rearrangement uses TRBV5-6 and TRBJ1-1; no firm D call. The V end was cut by 3 bases, the J end by 4 bases, with 16 bases between. This CDR3 has 15 amino acids. The germline gives CDR1 SGHDT, CDR2 YYEEEE. The CDR3 loop is CASSWDTRAGTEAFF. CDR3 DNA: TGTGCCAGCAGCTGGGATACTAGGGCGGGCACTGAAGCTTTCTTT.

CDR3 nucleotides: TGCGCCAGCAGCCCCAGGGATCCCACCGGGGAGCTGTTTTTT. It specifies CASSPRDPTGELFF. The genes are TRBV4-1 and TRBJ2-2; the D gene is possibly TRBD1 (5 bases). V was cut by 4 bases and J by 4 bases, with 10 bases left in between. Per germline, CDR1 MGHRA and CDR2 YSYEKL. The CDR3 has 14 amino acids.

The chain combines TRBV6-5 with TRBJ2-1; tentatively, D is TRBD2 (5 bases). The CDR3 is 14 residues long. Germline V gives CDR1 MNHEY, CDR2 SVGAGI. Trimming shortened V by 3 bases and J by 9 bases, and 15 bases separated the two germline ends. The CDR3 reads CASSYSVPPGEQFF. The CDR3 coding sequence is TGTGCCAGCAGTTATAGCGTTCCCCCGGGTGAGCAGTTCTTC.

V is TRBV19 and J is TRBJ1-6; D is possibly TRBD1 (6 bases). Trimming pared 4 bases from V and 7 bases from J, leaving 11 bases between. Germline V gene data show CDR1 as LNHDA and CDR2 as SQIVND (reference sequence). The CDR3 has 14 amino acids. CDR3 region: CASSTTGLNSPLHF. The CDR3 DNA sequence: TGTGCCAGTAGTACTACAGGGTTAAATTCACCCCTCCACTTT.

This chain connects TRBV6-6 to TRBJ1-5; D is undetermined. The V end lost 6 bases, the J end lost 3 bases, and 12 bases lay between the germline ends. This CDR3 has 14 amino acids. Germline loops: CDR1 MNHNY, CDR2 SVGAGI (reference sequence). CDR3 loop: CASSKGGNNQPQHF. DNA for the CDR3: TGTGCCAGCAGCAAAGGAGGCAACAATCAGCCCCAGCATTTT.

V and J are TRBV19 and TRBJ2-5, with D perhaps TRBD2 (5 bases). The CDR3 consists of 15 residues. Germline V gives CDR1 LNHDA, CDR2 SQIVND (reference sequence). Deletions cut 5 bases from V and 5 bases from J, with 18 bases between. This CDR3 reads CASSGGAVLWETQYF. CDR3 DNA: TGTGCCAGTAGTGGAGGCGCGGTTCTTTGGGAGACCCAGTACTTC.